This passage covers 23 T cell receptor beta chains from one sample sequenced in a study of identical twins. TCRdb reanalysed the 5' RACE reads using MiXCR and keeps one entry per CDR3 protein. In the table there are approximately 550,000 distinct CDR3 sequences, approximately 20% of which are singletons. The data also belong to a second study, concerning yellow fever vaccine responses in identical twins.

The sample taken for sequencing was CD4+ T cells sorted from blood. Receptors were obtained from a young woman in good health.

This clonotype was picked up a small number of times. The chain combines TRBV10-3 with TRBJ2-5; the D gene could be TRBD1 or TRBD2 (5 bases each). Germline lookup yields CDR1 ENHRY and CDR2 SYGVKD. This CDR3 comprises 16 residues. The V gene lost 0 bases and the J gene lost 1 base, with 12 bases spanning the gap. CDR3 loop: CAISESGPNLQETQYF. The CDR3 DNA is TGTGCCATCAGTGAGTCGGGACCCAACCTCCAAGAGACCCAGTACTTC.

This clonotype occurred a few times. The chain carries TRBV10-3 and TRBJ2-3, with 9 bases aligning to TRBD2. CDR3 length: 12 residues. From germline, CDR1 is ENHRY and CDR2 SYGVKD. J lost 1 base, V lost 11 bases, and 1 base had no gene match. The CDR3 coding sequence is TGTGCCGCTAGCGGGGGCACAGATACGCAGTATTTT. Its translation: CAASGGTDTQYF.

The rearrangement links TRBV10-3 to TRBJ1-2; no clear D gene. In germline, CDR1 is ENHRY, CDR2 SYGVKD. This CDR3 region has 13 residues. Trimming stripped 6 bases from V and 4 bases from J, with 12 bases between. The CDR3 is CAISKETGYGYTF. CDR3 nucleotides: TGTGCCATCAGCAAAGAAACGGGCTATGGCTACACCTTC.

This clonotype was detected a few times. The chain combines TRBV5-5 with TRBJ2-2; D gene ambiguous. Germline CDR1 is SGHKS and CDR2 is YYEKEE (reference sequence). The CDR3 loop spans 16 amino acids. Trimming stripped 0 bases from V and 6 bases from J, with 15 bases between. The CDR3 here is CASSLGRARSAGELFF. The CDR3 DNA follows: TGTGCCAGCAGCTTGGGGAGAGCTAGATCCGCCGGGGAGCTGTTTTTT.

The chain combines TRBV12-3 or TRBV12-4 with TRBJ2-5; D ambiguous. The CDR3 totals 17 residues. The germline V and J ends were trimmed by 6 bases and 5 bases, with 25 bases remaining between them. In DNA form, the CDR3 reads TGTGCCAGCAGGAAGCCCGCGTGGAGACCATCCCAGGAGACCCAGTACTTC. Protein: CASRKPAWRPSQETQYF.

For this clonotype: A read error may be the cause here, since a much bigger clone is one base away. The J gene is TRBJ2-2, the V gene TRBV27; 7 bases map to TRBD1. The CDR3 sequence is 15 residues long. Germline-derived CDR1 and CDR2 are MNHEY and SMNVEV (reference sequence). V shed 6 bases, J shed 0 bases, and the junction held 4 bases outside the gene matches. As DNA, the CDR3 is TGTGCCAGCAGACCCGGGACAGCGAACACCGGGGAGCTGTTTTTT. Translating gives CASRPGTANTGELFF.

This clonotype showed up just a few times. The chain has TRBV6-1 and TRBJ1-5; D unclear. CDR1 MNHNS and CDR2 SASEGT come from the germline V gene. The CDR3 totals 14 residues. Trimming left V 6 bases short and J 0 bases short, with 9 bases between. CDR3 region: CASSGRYSNQPQHF. The CDR3 bases are TGTGCCAGCAGCGGACGGTATAGCAATCAGCCCCAGCATTTT.

This sequence joins TRBV6-1 and TRBJ2-1; 10 nucleotides align to TRBD1. Losses at the gene ends were 6 bases for V and 12 bases for J; bases not matched to a gene: 17. The CDR3 length is 16 residues. Germline V gene sequence: CDR1 MNHNS, CDR2 SASEGT. DNA for the CDR3: TGTGCCAGCAGCCTCTCATGGGGACAGGGGCGCCAAGGGCAGTTCTTC. It translates to CASSLSWGQGRQGQFF.

The chain recombines TRBV5-1 with TRBJ2-1; D is perhaps TRBD1 (10 bases). CDR1 SGHRS and CDR2 YFSETQ come from the germline V gene. The CDR3 covers 18 residues. The V end was cut by 3 bases, the J end by 6 bases, with 25 bases between. The CDR3, as DNA: TGCGCCAGCAGCTGGACAGGGGGAGTTAGCGGGAGTAGCAATGAGCAGTTCTTC. Protein: CASSWTGGVSGSSNEQFF.

The V and J genes are TRBV12-3 or TRBV12-4 and TRBJ2-2, with 9 bases matching TRBD2. J gave up 4 bases and V 4 bases, and 4 bases lay outside the gene matches. The length of the CDR3 is 15 residues. CDR3: CASSSSGMVTGELFF. As DNA, the CDR3 is TGTGCCAGCAGTTCTAGCGGGATGGTCACCGGGGAGCTGTTTTTT.

This chain connects TRBV3-1 to TRBJ2-1; D is unresolved. The CDR3 runs to 15 residues. Per the germline V gene, CDR1 is LGHDT and CDR2 is YNNKEL (reference sequence). V lost 0 bases, J lost 6 bases, and 12 bases lay in between. In DNA, the CDR3 is TGTGCCAGCAGCCAAGATCGGGTTTGGGGCAATGAGCAGTTCTTC. This gives the protein CASSQDRVWGNEQFF.

The J gene is TRBJ2-1, the V gene TRBV10-3; no definite D call. The CDR3 contains 15 residues. The germline V and J ends were trimmed by 2 bases and 4 bases, with 12 bases remaining between them. Germline CDR1 ENHRY, CDR2 SYGVKD. The CDR3 loop is CAISEADRRYNEQFF. The CDR3 DNA reads TGTGCCATCAGTGAGGCCGATAGACGATACAATGAGCAGTTCTTC.

The V call is TRBV12-3 or TRBV12-4, the J call TRBJ2-1, with D possibly being TRBD1 (6 bases). V was clipped by 4 bases and J by 8 bases, with 18 bases between them. The CDR3 contains 15 residues. CDR3 sequence: CASSSQGSRSDEQFF. Here the CDR3 DNA reads TGTGCCAGCAGTTCCCAGGGGAGCCGGTCCGATGAGCAGTTCTTC.

This clonotype came up a few times. The chain recombines TRBV20-1 with TRBJ1-6; possible D gene TRBD1, 5 bases. Germline V gene sequence: CDR1 DFQATT, CDR2 SNEGSKA (reference sequence). There are 15 residues in the CDR3. The V and J ends lost 5 bases and 4 bases respectively, with 15 bases between them. DNA of the CDR3: TGCAGTGCTGCAACCCGGGACGGGTATAATTCACCCCTCCACTTT. This codes for CSAATRDGYNSPLHF.

The sample holds a few counts of this clonotype. The chain joins TRBV6-1 to TRBJ2-7, with D unresolved. The germline V gene has CDR1 MNHNS and CDR2 SASEGT. With 7 bases removed from V and 2 bases from J, the gap between germline ends came to 12 bases. This CDR3 comprises 13 residues. The CDR3 sequence is CASTEAVAYEQYV. CDR3 DNA: TGTGCCAGCACCGAGGCGGTAGCCTACGAGCAGTACGTC.

This clonotype was counted between two and nine times. V gene TRBV20-1 combines with J gene TRBJ2-1; tentatively, D is TRBD1 (8 bases). The CDR3 runs 14 residues. V was trimmed by 5 bases and J by 8 bases, leaving 19 bases between them. In germline, CDR1 is DFQATT, CDR2 SNEGSKA (reference sequence). The CDR3 sequence is CSARSGTGPYEQFF. For the CDR3, the DNA is TGCAGTGCTCGAAGCGGGACAGGCCCTTATGAGCAGTTCTTC.

The V and J genes are TRBV7-9 and TRBJ2-6; perhaps D is TRBD1 or TRBD2 (5 bases each). V lost 5 bases to trimming and J lost 0 bases, with 14 bases between them. There are 17 residues in the CDR3. The germline CDR1 and CDR2 sequences are SEHNR and FQNEAQ (reference sequence). The DNA for the CDR3 is TGTGCCAGCAGCCCCGACTACAGGAGCTCTGGGGCCAACGTCCTGACTTTC. Encoded protein: CASSPDYRSSGANVLTF.

This rearrangement joins TRBV11-2 to TRBJ2-7; TRBD1 might be the D (6 bases). Germline V lookup: CDR1 SGHAT, CDR2 FQNNGV. This CDR3 spans 13 amino acids. V was cut by 5 bases and J by 4 bases, with 12 bases left in between. The CDR3 region is CASSAHQGYEQYF. The CDR3, as DNA: TGTGCCAGCAGCGCTCACCAGGGGTACGAGCAGTACTTC.

This clonotype was detected a few times. V usage is TRBV12-3 or TRBV12-4 and J usage is TRBJ2-1, with TRBD2 matching over 7 bases. V was pared by 5 bases and J by 7 bases, with 8 bases of the junction left unmatched. The CDR3 loop spans 14 amino acids. The CDR3 bases are TGTGCCAGCAGTCGGGGGGACTATGTGAATGAGCAGTTCTTC. Translated: CASSRGDYVNEQFF.

The chain joins TRBV5-1 to TRBJ1-3, with D tentatively TRBD1 (5 bases). The germline gives CDR1 SGHRS, CDR2 YFSETQ. This CDR3 is built from 15 residues. The ends were cut back, 4 bases at V and 0 bases at J, with 11 bases in the middle. CDR3 amino acids: CASSVGTVSGNTIYF. CDR3 coding DNA: TGCGCCAGCAGCGTCGGGACGGTCTCTGGAAACACCATATATTTT.

This clonotype was seen a handful of times. The V call is TRBV10-3, the J call TRBJ2-1, with 9 bases identical to TRBD2. Trimming cost V 0 bases and J 4 bases; bases outside gene matches: 7. Germline V lookup: CDR1 ENHRY, CDR2 SYGVKD. This CDR3 is built from 17 residues. The CDR3 protein is CAISESRGLAAYNEQFF. The CDR3 region has the DNA TGTGCCATCAGTGAGTCGAGGGGACTAGCAGCTTACAATGAGCAGTTCTTC.

This clonotype was picked up a small number of times. The V gene is TRBV7-8, the J gene TRBJ1-1; TRBD1 matches 7 bases. CDR3 length: 14 residues. V lost 5 bases and J lost 5; bases outside the gene matches: 8. Germline CDR1 is SGHVS and CDR2 is FQNEAQ. The CDR3 bases are TGTGCCAGCAGCGTTACAGGGGTAGTTACTGAAGCTTTCTTT. It specifies CASSVTGVVTEAFF. The variable domain in full, completed from reference TRBV7-8 and TRBJ1-1, reads GAGVSQSPRYKVAKRGQDVALRCDPISGHVSLFWYQQALGQGPEFLTYFQNEAQLDKSGLPSDRFFAERPEGSVSTLKIQRTQQEDSAVYLCASSVTGVVTEAFFGQGTRLTVV.

The chain links TRBV12-3 or TRBV12-4 to TRBJ2-5; D is unclear. The CDR3 is 11 amino acids. V lost 3 bases and J 6 bases, leaving 5 bases between the germline ends. For the CDR3, the DNA is TGTGCCAGCAGTTTTGGCCAGACCCAGTACTTC. Translating it yields CASSFGQTQYF.